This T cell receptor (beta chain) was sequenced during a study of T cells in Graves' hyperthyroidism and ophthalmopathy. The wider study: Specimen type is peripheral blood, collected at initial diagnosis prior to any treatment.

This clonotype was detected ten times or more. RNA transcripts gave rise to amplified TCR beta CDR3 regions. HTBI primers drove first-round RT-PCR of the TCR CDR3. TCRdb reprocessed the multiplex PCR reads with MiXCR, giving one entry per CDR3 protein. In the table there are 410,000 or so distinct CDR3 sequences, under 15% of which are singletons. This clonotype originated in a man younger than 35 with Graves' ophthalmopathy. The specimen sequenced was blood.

The CDR3 nucleotides are TGTGCCAGCTCGTTACAGTGGAACACTGAAGCTTTCTTT. Its protein product is CASSLQWNTEAFF. The V gene is TRBV6-1, the J gene TRBJ1-1; D unresolved. V dropped 8 bases and J dropped 1 base, with 11 bases sitting between them. Per the germline V gene, CDR1 is MNHNS and CDR2 is SASEGT. The CDR3 is 13 amino acids.